The 12 T cell receptor beta chains presented below share a single source sample, sequenced in a study of beta chain features in type 1 diabetes. Study observations and caveats: Moderate but significant shortening of TCRB CDR3s was recorded in all four CD4+ subsets from Type 1 diabetes patients.

No antigen has been assigned to these receptors. Expressed TCRB transcripts were sequenced after all isolated RNA was converted to cDNA. Some clones are missing from TCRdb's copy, which holds only in-frame ones; the method was immunoSEQ multiplex PCR. The sample yields about 700,000 clones, roughly 12% seen once. Material: naive CD4+ T cells from blood. The receptors stem from a man younger than 35 with type 1 diabetes.

This clone came up once. J is TRBJ2-2 and V is TRBV6-1; no clear D gene. The CDR3 is 13 residues long. Looked up from germline, CDR1 is MNHNS and CDR2 is SASEGT. The V and J ends lost 0 bases and 7 bases respectively, with 6 bases between them. The CDR3 DNA follows: TGTGCCAGCAGTGAAGCTTCAAGCGGGGAGCTGTTTTTT. This sequence encodes CASSEASSGELFF.

The V gene is TRBV6-5, the J gene TRBJ1-2; 8 bases are shared with TRBD1. Germline V CDR1 and CDR2: MNHEY, SVGAGI. CDR3 length: 14 amino acids. V was pared by 2 bases and J by 7 bases, with 6 bases of the junction left unmatched. CDR3 nucleotide sequence: TGTGCCAGCAGTTACGCAGGGGGCGGCGGTGGCTACACCTTC. Translating it yields CASSYAGGGGGYTF.

This clone showed up just a few times. This chain uses TRBV28 with TRBJ2-1; tentatively, D is TRBD2 (7 bases). The ends were cut back, 2 bases at V and 4 bases at J, with 12 bases in the middle. The CDR3 spans 15 residues. CDR1 MDHEN and CDR2 SYDVKM come from the germline V gene. CDR3 in DNA: TGTGCCAGCAGTTTACACGGGGGGCGGTACAATGAGCAGTTCTTC. Residues: CASSLHGGRYNEQFF.

The rearrangement uses TRBV2 and TRBJ1-6, with TRBD1 as a possible D gene (5 bases). The CDR3 sequence is 13 residues long. Germline CDR1 and CDR2: SNHLY and FYNNEI. Trimming removed 11 bases at V and 3 bases at J, with 11 bases between. The CDR3 here is CAGGAYYNSPLHF. The CDR3 DNA follows: TGTGCCGGTGGGGCTTACTATAATTCACCCCTCCACTTT.

The V and J genes are TRBV30 and TRBJ2-3; possible D gene TRBD1, 6 bases. The CDR3 contains 16 residues. Trimming cost V 1 base and J 0 bases, with 14 bases left between them. Germline CDR1 reads GTSNPN; CDR2 reads SVGIG (reference sequence). CDR3 in DNA: TGTGCCTGGAGTGCTCCAGGGGCTCCCAGCACAGATACGCAGTATTTT. Translated, it gives CAWSAPGAPSTDTQYF. The full variable domain, with the rest looked up from reference TRBV30 and TRBJ2-3, is SQTIHQWPATLVQPVGSPLSLECTVEGTSNPNLYWYRQAAGRGLQLLFYSVGIGQISSEVPQNLSASRPQDRQFILSSKKLLLSDSGFYLCAWSAPGAPSTDTQYFGPGTRLTVL.

A few counts support this clone. The rearrangement links TRBV4-1 to TRBJ1-2; D perhaps matches TRBD1 (5 bases). The CDR3 runs 14 residues. V was pared by 4 bases and J by 6 bases, with 15 bases between. Germline V CDR1 and CDR2: MGHRA, YSYEKL. The CDR3 sequence: CASSPPGRDDGYTF. The CDR3 DNA reads as TGCGCCAGCAGCCCCCCGGGCAGGGATGATGGCTACACCTTC.

The rearrangement joins TRBV2 to TRBJ2-7; no clear D gene. With 5 bases removed from V and 3 bases from J, the gap between germline ends came to 8 bases. This CDR3 is 12 amino acids long. Germline V CDR1 and CDR2: SNHLY, FYNNEI. CDR3 in DNA: TGTGCCAGCAGTCTTGACAACTACGAGCAGTACTTC. Its translation is CASSLDNYEQYF.

This clone has just a few counts. The chain links TRBV15 to TRBJ2-2; D is undetermined. There are 15 residues in the CDR3. V was pared by 1 base and J by 1 base, with 7 bases between. Germline CDR1 LNHNV, CDR2 YYDKDF (reference sequence). The CDR3 loop is CATSRANRNTGELFF. DNA of the CDR3: TGTGCCACCAGCAGAGCAAACAGGAACACCGGGGAGCTGTTTTTT. Full variable domain (rest looked up from reference TRBV15 and TRBJ2-2): DAMVIQNPRYQVTQFGKPVTLSCSQTLNHNVMYWYQQKSSQAPKLLFHYYDKDFNNEADTPDNFQSRRPNTSFCFLDIRSPGLGDTAMYLCATSRANRNTGELFFGEGSRLTVL.

This clone was observed a few times. V is TRBV6-6 and J is TRBJ1-1; D is possibly TRBD1 (5 bases). This CDR3 comprises 12 residues. Looked up from germline, CDR1 is MNHNY and CDR2 is SVGAGI (reference sequence). Trimming took off 5 bases at V and 5 bases at J, with 9 bases between the two ends. The CDR3 DNA reads TGTGCCAGCAGTCTGACAGAAACTGAAGCTTTCTTT. Its protein product is CASSLTETEAFF.

This rearrangement joins TRBV7-9 to TRBJ2-7; 9 positions agree with TRBD1. V trimming: 10 bases; J trimming: 3 bases; junction bases outside the gene matches: 4. This CDR3 region has 12 residues. Germline CDR1 and CDR2: SEHNR and FQNEAQ (reference sequence). In nucleotides, the CDR3 is TGTGCCACCGGGACAGGGATCTACGAGCAGTACTTC. This gives the protein CATGTGIYEQYF.

This clone has more than one count but fewer than ten. The chain is built from TRBV27 and TRBJ2-1, with TRBD2 identical over 10 bases. V lost 3 bases to trimming and J lost 5 bases; unmatched junction nucleotides: 4. In germline, CDR1 is MNHEY, CDR2 SMNVEV (reference sequence). CDR3 length: 15 amino acids. The CDR3: CASSFLAGVNNEQFF. The CDR3 coding sequence is TGTGCCAGCAGTTTCCTAGCGGGGGTTAACAATGAGCAGTTCTTC.

This clone was detected a few times. The chain has TRBV19 and TRBJ1-5, with TRBD1 as a possible D gene (5 bases). The germline gives CDR1 LNHDA, CDR2 SQIVND (reference sequence). This CDR3 is built from 16 residues. V lost 6 bases to trimming and J lost 3 bases, with 18 bases between them. This CDR3 reads CASRTYPTAPNQPQHF. CDR3 DNA: TGTGCCAGTAGGACTTATCCGACAGCGCCCAATCAGCCCCAGCATTTT.